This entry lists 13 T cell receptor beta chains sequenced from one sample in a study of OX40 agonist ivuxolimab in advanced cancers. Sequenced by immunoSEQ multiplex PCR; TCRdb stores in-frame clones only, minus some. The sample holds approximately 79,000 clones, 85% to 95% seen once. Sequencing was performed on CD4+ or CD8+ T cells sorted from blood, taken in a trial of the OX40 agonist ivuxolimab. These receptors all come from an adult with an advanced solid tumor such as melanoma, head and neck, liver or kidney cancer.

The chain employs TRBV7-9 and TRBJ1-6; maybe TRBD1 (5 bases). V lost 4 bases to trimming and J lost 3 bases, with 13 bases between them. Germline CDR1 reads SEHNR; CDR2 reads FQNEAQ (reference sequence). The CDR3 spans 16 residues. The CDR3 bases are TGTGCCAGCAGCTCGGCGGGGGACCTCTATAATTCACCCCTCCACTTT. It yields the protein CASSSAGDLYNSPLHF.

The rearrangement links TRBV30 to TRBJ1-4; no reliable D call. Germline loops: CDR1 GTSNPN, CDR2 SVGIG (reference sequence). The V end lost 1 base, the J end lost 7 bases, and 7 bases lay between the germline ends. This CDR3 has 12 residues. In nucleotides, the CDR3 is TGTGCCTGGAGTGATTCGGGTGAAAAACTGTTTTTT. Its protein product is CAWSDSGEKLFF.

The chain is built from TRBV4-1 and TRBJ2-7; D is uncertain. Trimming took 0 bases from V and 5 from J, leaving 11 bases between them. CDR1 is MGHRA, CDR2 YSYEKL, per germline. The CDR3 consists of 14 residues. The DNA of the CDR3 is TGCGCCAGCAGCCAAGACGGGTACTTGGACGAGCAGTACTTC. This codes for CASSQDGYLDEQYF.

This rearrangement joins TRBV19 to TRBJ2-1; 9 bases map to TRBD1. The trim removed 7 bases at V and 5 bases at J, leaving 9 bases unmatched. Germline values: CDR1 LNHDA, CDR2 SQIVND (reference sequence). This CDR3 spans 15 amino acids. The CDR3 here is CASTPGQGRNNEQFF. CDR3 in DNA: TGTGCCAGTACCCCGGGACAGGGTCGAAACAATGAGCAGTTCTTC.

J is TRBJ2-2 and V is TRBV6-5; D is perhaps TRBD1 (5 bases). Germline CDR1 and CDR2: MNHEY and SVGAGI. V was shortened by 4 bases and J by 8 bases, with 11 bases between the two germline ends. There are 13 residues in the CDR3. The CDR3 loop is CASSFAWTGELFF. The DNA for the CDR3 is TGTGCCAGCAGTTTCGCCTGGACAGGGGAGCTGTTTTTT.

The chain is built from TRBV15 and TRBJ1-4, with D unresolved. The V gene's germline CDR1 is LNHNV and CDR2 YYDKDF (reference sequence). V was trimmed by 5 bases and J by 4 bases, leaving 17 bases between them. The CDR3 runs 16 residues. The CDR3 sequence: CATSPGNLGLNEKLFF. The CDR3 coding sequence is TGTGCCACCAGCCCCGGGAACCTAGGCCTTAATGAAAAACTGTTTTTT.

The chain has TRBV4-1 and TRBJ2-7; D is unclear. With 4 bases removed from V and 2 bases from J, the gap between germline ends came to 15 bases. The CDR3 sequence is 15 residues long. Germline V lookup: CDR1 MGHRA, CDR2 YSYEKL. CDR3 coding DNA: TGCGCCAGCAGCCTCCTAGGGCAGGATACCTACGAGCAGTACTTC. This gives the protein CASSLLGQDTYEQYF.

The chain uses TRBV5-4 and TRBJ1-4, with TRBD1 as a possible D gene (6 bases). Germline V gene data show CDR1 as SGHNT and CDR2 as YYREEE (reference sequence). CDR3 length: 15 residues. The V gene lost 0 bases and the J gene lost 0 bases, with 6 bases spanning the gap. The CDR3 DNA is TGTGCCAGCAGCTTGGGACAGGCAACTAATGAAAAACTGTTTTTT. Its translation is CASSLGQATNEKLFF.

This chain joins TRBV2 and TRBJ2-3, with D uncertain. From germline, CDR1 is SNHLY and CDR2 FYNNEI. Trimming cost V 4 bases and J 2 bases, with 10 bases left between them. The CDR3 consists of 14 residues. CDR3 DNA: TGTGCCAGCAGTGCAGGCAGAACCACAGATACGCAGTATTTT. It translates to CASSAGRTTDTQYF.

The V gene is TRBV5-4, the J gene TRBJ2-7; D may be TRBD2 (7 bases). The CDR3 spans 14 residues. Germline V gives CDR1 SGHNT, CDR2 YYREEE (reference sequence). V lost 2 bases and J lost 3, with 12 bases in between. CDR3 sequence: CASSLRGGLYEQYF. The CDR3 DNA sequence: TGTGCCAGCAGCTTACGCGGGGGCCTCTACGAGCAGTACTTC. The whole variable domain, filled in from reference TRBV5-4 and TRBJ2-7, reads ETGVTQSPTHLIKTRGQQVTLRCSSQSGHNTVSWYQQALGQGPQFIFQYYREEENGRGNFPPRFSGLQFPNYSSELNVNALELDDSALYLCASSLRGGLYEQYFGPGTRLTVT.

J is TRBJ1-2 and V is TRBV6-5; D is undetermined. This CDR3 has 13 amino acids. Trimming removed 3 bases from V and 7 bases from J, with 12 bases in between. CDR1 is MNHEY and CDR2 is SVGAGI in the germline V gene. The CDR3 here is CASSYGDAGGYTF. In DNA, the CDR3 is TGTGCCAGCAGTTATGGGGATGCTGGTGGCTACACCTTC.

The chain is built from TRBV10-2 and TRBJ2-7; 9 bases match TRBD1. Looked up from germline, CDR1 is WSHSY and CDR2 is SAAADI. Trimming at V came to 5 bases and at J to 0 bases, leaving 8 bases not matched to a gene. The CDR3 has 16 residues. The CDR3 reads CASSPLRDRDSYEQYF. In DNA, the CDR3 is TGCGCCAGCAGTCCACTACGGGACAGGGACTCCTACGAGCAGTACTTC.

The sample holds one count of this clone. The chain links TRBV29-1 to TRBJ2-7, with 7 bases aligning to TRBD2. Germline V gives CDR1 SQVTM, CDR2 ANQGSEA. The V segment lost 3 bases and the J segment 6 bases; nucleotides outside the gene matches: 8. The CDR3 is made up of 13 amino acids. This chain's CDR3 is CSVEMAGAVEQYF. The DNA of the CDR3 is TGCAGCGTTGAGATGGCGGGAGCAGTCGAGCAGTACTTC.